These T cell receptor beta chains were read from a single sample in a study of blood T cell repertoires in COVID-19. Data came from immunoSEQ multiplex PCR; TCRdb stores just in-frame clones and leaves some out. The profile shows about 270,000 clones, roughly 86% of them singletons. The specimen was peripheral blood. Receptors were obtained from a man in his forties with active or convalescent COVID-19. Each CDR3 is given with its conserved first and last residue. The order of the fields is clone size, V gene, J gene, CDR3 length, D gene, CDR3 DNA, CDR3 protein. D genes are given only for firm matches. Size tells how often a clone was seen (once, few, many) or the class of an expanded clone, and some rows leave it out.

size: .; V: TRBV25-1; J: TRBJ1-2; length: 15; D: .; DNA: TGTGCCAGCAGTGAATTGGAGGGGATGTACTATGGCTACACCTTC; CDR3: CASSELEGMYYGYTF
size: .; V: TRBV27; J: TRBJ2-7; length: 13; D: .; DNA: TGTGCCAGCAGGACCTTGGGCACCTACGAGCAGTACTTC; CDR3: CASRTLGTYEQYF
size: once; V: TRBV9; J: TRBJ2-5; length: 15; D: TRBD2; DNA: TGTGCCAGCAGCGTAGGGACTAGCGTGGTGGAGACCCAGTACTTC; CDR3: CASSVGTSVVETQYF
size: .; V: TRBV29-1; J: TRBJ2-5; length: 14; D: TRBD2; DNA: TGCAGCGTTGCCTTACTAGCGGGGGTTGAGACCCAGTACTTC; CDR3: CSVALLAGVETQYF
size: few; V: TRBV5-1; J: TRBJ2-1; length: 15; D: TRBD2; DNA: TGCGCCAGCAGCTGGGAGACTAGCGGGGGGAATGAGCAGTTCTTC; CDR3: CASSWETSGGNEQFF
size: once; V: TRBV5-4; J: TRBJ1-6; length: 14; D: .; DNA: TGTGCCAGCAGCTTGCAGGGTGGGAATTCACCCCTCCACTTT; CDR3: CASSLQGGNSPLHF
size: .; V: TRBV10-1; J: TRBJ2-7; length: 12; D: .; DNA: TGCGCCAGCAGCACAGGGAACTACGAGCAGTACTTC; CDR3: CASSTGNYEQYF
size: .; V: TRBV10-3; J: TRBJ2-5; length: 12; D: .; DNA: TGTGCCACCGCCGGAGTTCCAGAGACCCAGTACTTC; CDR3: CATAGVPETQYF
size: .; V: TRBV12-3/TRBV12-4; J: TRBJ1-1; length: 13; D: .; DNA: TGTGCCAGCACTACCTCGGACAGATCTGAAGCTTTCTTT; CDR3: CASTTSDRSEAFF
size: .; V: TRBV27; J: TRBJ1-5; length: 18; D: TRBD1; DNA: TGTGCCAGCAGTTCAGATCCGGGACAGCGACCTAGCAATCAGCCCCAGCATTTT; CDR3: CASSSDPGQRPSNQPQHF
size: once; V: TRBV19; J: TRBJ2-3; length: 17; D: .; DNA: TGTGCCAGTAGTATCGGCGGGGTGAGATGGTTCACAGATACGCAGTATTTT; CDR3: CASSIGGVRWFTDTQYF
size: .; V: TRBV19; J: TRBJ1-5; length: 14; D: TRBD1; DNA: TGTGCCAGCGCCGGGACAGGGGGCGATCAGCCCCAGCATTTT; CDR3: CASAGTGGDQPQHF
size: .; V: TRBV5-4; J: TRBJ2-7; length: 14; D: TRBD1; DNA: TGTGCCAGCAGCTTTACAGGGGCCGCCATCGAGCAGTACTTC; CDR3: CASSFTGAAIEQYF
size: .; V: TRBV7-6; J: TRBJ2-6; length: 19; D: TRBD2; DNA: TGTGCCAGCAGCGGTGCCATAGCGGGAGAGGTAACTGGGGCCAACGTCCTGACTTTC; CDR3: CASSGAIAGEVTGANVLTF